A single sample gave rise to the 2 T cell receptor beta chains below, sequenced in a study of T cell responses to AZD1222 COVID-19 vaccine (dated by TCRdb to the early 2020s). The receptor library was made with the immunoSEQ multiplex PCR assay. In TCRdb, the immuneACCESS table is reduced to in-frame sequences with V and J assigned. These tables do not hold every clone; where another copy was compared, an unresolved V gene accounts for under half, and the others remain unexplained. The sample yields about 120,000 clones; 86% were counted once. The ten largest clones take up approximately 15% of the sample. Taken with the paper, the label for time point translates to: about 28 days (+/-7) after the second vaccine dose. Here the sequenced sample was peripheral blood, taken 28 days after the second AZD1222 dose. The receptors were gathered from an adult who received the AZD1222 COVID-19 vaccine.

This chain connects TRBV7-3 to TRBJ2-5; 8 bases match TRBD2. The V and J ends lost 3 bases and 5 bases, in that order; junction bases with no gene match: 2. The CDR3 is 13 amino acids. In germline, CDR1 is SGHTA, CDR2 FQGTGA. The CDR3 nucleotides are TGTGCCAGCAGCTTCCGGGAGGGGGAGACCCAGTACTTC. This sequence encodes CASSFREGETQYF.

The rearrangement joins TRBV3-1 (or the pseudogene TRBV3-2) to TRBJ1-1; TRBD1 agrees at 9 bases. The V gene's germline CDR1 is LGHDT and CDR2 YNNKEL (reference sequence). The J segment lost 0 bases and the V segment lost 1 base, leaving 12 bases of the junction unmatched. CDR3 length: 19 residues. CDR3 loop: CASSQGTGDRRQMNTEAFF. CDR3 DNA: TGTGCCAGCAGCCAAGGGACAGGGGACAGACGTCAGATGAACACTGAAGCTTTCTTT.